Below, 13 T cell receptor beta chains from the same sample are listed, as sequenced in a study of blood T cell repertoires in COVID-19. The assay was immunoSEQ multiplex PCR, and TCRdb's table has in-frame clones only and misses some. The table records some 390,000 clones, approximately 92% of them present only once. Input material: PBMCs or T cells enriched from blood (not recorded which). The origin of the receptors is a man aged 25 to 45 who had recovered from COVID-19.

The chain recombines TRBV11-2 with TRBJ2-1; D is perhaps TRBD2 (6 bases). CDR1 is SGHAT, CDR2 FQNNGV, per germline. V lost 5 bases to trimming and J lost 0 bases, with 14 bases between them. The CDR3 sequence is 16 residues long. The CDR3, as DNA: TGTGCCAGCAGCATCCAGGGACTTACCTCCTACAATGAGCAGTTCTTC. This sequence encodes CASSIQGLTSYNEQFF.

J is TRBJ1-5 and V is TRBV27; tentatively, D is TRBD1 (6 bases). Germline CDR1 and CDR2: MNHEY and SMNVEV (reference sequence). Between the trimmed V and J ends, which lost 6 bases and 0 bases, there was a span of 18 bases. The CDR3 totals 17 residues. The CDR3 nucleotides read TGTGCCAGCAGGGGGGGGGCAGGTAGCTATAGCAATCAGCCCCAGCATTTT. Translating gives CASRGGAGSYSNQPQHF.

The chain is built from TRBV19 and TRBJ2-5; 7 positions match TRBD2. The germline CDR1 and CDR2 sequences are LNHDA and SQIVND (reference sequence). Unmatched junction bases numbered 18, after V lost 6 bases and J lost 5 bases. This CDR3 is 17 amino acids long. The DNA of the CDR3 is TGTGCCAGTAGGAGAAAAGGACTAGGAAGGTTTATGGAGACCCAGTACTTC. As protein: CASRRKGLGRFMETQYF.

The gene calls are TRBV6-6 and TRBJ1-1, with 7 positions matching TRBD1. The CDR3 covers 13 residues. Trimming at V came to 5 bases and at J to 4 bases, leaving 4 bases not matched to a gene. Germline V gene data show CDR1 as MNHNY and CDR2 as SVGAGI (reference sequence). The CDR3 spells CASSRGQATEAFF. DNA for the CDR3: TGTGCCAGCAGTCGTGGACAGGCCACTGAAGCTTTCTTT.

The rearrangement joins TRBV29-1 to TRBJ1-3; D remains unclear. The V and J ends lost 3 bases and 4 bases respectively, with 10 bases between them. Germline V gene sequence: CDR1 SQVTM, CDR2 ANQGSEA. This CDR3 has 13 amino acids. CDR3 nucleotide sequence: TGCAGCGTTGATTTAGTTGTCGGAAACACCATATATTTT. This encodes CSVDLVVGNTIYF.

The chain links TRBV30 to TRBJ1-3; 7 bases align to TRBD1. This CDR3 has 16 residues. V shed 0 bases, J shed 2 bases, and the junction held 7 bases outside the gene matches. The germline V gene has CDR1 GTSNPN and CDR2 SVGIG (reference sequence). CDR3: CAWSVPDRDTGNTIYF. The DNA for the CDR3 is TGTGCCTGGAGTGTCCCAGACAGGGATACTGGAAACACCATATATTTT.

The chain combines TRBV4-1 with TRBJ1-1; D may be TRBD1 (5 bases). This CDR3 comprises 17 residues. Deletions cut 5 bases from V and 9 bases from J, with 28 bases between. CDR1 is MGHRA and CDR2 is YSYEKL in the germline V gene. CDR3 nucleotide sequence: TGCGCCAGCAGCAGAGATCCAGGGTGGGAAGGAGACCTGAAAGCTTTCTTT. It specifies CASSRDPGWEGDLKAFF.

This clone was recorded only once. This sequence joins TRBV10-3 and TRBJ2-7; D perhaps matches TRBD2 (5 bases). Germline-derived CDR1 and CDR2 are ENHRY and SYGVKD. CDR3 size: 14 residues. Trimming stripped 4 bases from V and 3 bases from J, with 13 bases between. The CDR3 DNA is TGTGCCATCAGTGTGGGTAGCGATAGCTACGAGCAGTACTTC. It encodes CAISVGSDSYEQYF.

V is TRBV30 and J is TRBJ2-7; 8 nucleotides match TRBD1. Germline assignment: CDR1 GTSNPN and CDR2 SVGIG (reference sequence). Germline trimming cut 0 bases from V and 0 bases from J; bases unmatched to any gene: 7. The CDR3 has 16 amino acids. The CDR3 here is CAWSVLDTGGSYEQYF. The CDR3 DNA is TGTGCCTGGAGTGTACTGGATACAGGGGGCTCCTACGAGCAGTACTTC. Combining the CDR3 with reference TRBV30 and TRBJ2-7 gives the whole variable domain SQTIHQWPATLVQPVGSPLSLECTVEGTSNPNLYWYRQAAGRGLQLLFYSVGIGQISSEVPQNLSASRPQDRQFILSSKKLLLSDSGFYLCAWSVLDTGGSYEQYFGPGTRLTVT.

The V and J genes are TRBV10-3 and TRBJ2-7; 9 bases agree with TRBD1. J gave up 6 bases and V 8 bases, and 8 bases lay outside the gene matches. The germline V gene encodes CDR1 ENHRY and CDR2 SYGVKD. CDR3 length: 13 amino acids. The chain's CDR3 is CAIGTQGAGEQYF. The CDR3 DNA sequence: TGTGCCATCGGGACACAGGGGGCGGGCGAGCAGTACTTC.

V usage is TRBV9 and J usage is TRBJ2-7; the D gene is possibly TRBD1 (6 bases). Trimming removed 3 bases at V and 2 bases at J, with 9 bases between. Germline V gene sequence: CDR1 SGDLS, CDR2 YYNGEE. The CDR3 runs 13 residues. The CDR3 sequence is CASSGQAAYEQYF. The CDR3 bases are TGTGCCAGCAGCGGACAGGCGGCCTACGAGCAGTACTTC.

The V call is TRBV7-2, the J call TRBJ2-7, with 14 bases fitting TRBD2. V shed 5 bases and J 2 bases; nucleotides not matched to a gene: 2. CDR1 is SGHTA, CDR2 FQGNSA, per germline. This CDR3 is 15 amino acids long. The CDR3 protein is CASSPGLAGAYEQYF. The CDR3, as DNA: TGTGCCAGCAGCCCGGGACTAGCGGGAGCCTACGAGCAGTACTTC.

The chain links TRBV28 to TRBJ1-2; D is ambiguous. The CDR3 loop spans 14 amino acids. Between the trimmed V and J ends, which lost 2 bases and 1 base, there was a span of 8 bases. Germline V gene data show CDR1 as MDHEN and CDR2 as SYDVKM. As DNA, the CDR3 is TGTGCCAGCAGTTTAAACGAGCATAACTATGGCTACACCTTC. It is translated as CASSLNEHNYGYTF.